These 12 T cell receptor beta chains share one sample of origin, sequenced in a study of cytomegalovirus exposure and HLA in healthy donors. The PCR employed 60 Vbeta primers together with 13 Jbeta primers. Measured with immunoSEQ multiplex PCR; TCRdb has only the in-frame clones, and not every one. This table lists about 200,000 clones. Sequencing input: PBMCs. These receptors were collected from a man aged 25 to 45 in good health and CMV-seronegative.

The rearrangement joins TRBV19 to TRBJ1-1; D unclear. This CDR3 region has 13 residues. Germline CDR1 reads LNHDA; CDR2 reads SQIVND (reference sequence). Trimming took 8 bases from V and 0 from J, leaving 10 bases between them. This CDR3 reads CASGRPVNTEAFF. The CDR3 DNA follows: TGTGCCAGTGGGAGGCCCGTGAACACTGAAGCTTTCTTT.

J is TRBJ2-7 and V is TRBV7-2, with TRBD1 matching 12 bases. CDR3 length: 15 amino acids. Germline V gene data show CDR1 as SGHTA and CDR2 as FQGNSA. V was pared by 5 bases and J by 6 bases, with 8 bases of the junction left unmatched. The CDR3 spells CASSLAGTGGLEQYF. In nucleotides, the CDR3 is TGTGCCAGCAGCCTCGCGGGGACAGGGGGCCTCGAGCAGTACTTC.

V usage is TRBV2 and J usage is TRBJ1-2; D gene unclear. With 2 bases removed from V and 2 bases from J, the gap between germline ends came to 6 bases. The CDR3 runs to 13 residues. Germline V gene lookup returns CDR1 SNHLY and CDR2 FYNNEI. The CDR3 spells CASSETQNYGYTF. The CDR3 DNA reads TGTGCCAGCAGTGAAACGCAGAACTATGGCTACACCTTC.

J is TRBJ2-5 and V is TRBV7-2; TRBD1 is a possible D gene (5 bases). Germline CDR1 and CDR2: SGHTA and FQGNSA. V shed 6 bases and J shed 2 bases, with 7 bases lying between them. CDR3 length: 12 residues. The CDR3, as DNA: TGTGCCAGCAGGGCAGGGCAAGAGACCCAGTACTTC. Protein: CASRAGQETQYF.

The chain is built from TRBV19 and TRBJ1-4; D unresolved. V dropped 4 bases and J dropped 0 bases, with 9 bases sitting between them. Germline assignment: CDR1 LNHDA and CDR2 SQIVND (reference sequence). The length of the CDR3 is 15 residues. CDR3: CASSNRLTTNEKLFF. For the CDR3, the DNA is TGTGCCAGTAGTAACCGACTCACAACTAATGAAAAACTGTTTTTT.

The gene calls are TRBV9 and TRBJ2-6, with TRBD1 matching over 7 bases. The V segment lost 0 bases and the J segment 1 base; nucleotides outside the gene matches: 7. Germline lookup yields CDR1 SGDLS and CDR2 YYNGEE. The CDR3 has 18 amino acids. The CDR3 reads CASSVETGDTSGANVLTF. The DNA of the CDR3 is TGTGCCAGCAGCGTAGAAACAGGGGATACGTCTGGGGCCAACGTCCTGACTTTC.

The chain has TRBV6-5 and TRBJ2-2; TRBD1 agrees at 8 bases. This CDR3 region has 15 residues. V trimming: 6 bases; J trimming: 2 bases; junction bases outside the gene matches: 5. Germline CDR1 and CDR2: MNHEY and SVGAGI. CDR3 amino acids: CASRQQGVNTGELFF. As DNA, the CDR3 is TGTGCCAGCAGGCAACAGGGGGTAAACACCGGGGAGCTGTTTTTT.

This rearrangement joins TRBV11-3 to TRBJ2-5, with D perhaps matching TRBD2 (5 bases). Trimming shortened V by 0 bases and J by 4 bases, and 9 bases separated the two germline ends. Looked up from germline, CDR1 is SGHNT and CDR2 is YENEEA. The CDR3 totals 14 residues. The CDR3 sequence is CASSLDSGLETQYF. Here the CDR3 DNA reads TGTGCCAGCAGCTTAGACTCCGGACTAGAGACCCAGTACTTC.

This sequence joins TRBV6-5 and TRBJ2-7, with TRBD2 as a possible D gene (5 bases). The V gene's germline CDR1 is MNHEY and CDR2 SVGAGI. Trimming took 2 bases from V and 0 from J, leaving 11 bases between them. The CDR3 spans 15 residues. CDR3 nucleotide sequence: TGTGCCAGCAGTTACAAGGTGGCGGGCTCCTACGAGCAGTACTTC. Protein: CASSYKVAGSYEQYF.

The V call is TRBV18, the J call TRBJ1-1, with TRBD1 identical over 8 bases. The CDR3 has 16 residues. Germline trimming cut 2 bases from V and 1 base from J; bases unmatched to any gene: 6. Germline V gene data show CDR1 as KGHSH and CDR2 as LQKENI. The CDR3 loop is CASSPNQGAGNTEAFF. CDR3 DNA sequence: TGTGCCAGCTCACCAAATCAGGGGGCAGGGAACACTGAAGCTTTCTTT.

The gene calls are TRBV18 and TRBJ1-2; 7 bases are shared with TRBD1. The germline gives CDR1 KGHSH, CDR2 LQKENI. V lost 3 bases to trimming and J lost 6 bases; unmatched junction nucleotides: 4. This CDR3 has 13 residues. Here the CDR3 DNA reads TGTGCCAGCTCACCTGGGACAGCGCATGGCTACACCTTC. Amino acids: CASSPGTAHGYTF.

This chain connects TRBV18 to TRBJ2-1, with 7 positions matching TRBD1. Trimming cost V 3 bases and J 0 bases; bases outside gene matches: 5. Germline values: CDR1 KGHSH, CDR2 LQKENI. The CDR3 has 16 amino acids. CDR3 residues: CASSPWTGDSYNEQFF. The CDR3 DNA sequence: TGTGCCAGCTCACCTTGGACAGGCGACTCCTACAATGAGCAGTTCTTC.